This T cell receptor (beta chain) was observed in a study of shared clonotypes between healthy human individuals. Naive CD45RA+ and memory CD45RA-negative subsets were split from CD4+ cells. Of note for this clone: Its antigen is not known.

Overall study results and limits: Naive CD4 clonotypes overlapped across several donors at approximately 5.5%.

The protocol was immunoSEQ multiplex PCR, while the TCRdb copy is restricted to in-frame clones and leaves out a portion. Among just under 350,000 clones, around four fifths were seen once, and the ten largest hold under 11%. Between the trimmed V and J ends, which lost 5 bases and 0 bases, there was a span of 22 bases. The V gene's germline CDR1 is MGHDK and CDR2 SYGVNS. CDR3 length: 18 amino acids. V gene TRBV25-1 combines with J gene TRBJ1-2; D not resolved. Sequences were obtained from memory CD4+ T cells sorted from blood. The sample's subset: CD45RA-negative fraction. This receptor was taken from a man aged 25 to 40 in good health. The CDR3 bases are TGTGCCAGCAGTTCCCTGGGGAGGATCGGCGGGTCTAACTATGGCTACACCTTC. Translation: CASSSLGRIGGSNYGYTF.